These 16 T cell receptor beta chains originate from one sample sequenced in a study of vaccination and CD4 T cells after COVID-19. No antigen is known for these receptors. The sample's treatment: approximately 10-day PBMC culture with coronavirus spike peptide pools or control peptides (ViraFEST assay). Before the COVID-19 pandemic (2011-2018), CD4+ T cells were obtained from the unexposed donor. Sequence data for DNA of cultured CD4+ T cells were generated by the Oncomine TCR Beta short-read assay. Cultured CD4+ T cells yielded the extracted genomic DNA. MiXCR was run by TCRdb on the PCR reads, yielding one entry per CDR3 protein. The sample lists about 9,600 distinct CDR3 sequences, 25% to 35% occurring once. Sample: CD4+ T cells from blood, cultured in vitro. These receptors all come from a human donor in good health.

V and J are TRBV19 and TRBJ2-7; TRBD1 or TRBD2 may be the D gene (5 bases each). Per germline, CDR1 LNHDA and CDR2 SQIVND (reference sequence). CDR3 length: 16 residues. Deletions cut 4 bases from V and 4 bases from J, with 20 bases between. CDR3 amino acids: CASSRGTGTGQYEQYF. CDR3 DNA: TGTGCCAGTAGTAGGGGGACCGGGACGGGGCAATACGAGCAGTACTTC.

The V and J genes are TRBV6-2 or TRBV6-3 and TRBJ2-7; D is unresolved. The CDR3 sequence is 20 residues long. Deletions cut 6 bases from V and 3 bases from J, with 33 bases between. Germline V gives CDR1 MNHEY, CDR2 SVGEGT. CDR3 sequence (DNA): TGTGCCAGCAGACAACACAATCCAGATCCCCGGGTCCCCTACCGCTACGAGCAGTACTTC. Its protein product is CASRQHNPDPRVPYRYEQYF.

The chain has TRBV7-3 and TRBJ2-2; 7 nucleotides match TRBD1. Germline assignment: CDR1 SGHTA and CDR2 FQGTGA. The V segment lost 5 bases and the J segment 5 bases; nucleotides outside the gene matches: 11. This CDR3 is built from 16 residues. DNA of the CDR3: TGTGCCAGCAGCCCAACGCGGTCGACAGGGACCGGGGAGCTGTTTTTT. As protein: CASSPTRSTGTGELFF.

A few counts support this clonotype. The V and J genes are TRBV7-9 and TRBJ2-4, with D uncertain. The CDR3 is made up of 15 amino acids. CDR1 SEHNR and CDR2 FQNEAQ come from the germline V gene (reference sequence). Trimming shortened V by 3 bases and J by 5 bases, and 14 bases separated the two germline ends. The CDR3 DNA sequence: TGTGCCAGCAGCTTCGGCAGAGCCCACCAAAACATTCAGTACTTC. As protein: CASSFGRAHQNIQYF.

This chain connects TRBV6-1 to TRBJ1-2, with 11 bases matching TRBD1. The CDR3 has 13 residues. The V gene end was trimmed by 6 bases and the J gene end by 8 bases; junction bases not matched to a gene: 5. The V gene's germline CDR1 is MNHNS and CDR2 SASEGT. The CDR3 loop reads CASRSDRGRGYTF. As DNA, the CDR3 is TGTGCCAGCAGGTCGGACAGGGGGCGAGGCTACACCTTC.

CDR3 nucleotides: TGTGCCAGCAGCCAGGGCGGGACAGGGAGCTCTGGGGCCAACGTCCTGACTTTC. It specifies CASSQGGTGSSGANVLTF. The chain has TRBV5-4 and TRBJ2-6; 9 positions match TRBD1. The CDR3 sequence is 18 residues long. The germline V gene has CDR1 SGHNT and CDR2 YYREEE (reference sequence). V was clipped by 4 bases and J by 0 bases; unmatched bases: 8. Full variable domain (missing parts from reference TRBV5-4 and TRBJ2-6): ETGVTQSPTHLIKTRGQQVTLRCSSQSGHNTVSWYQQALGQGPQFIFQYYREEENGRGNFPPRFSGLQFPNYSSELNVNALELDDSALYLCASSQGGTGSSGANVLTFGAGSRLTVL.

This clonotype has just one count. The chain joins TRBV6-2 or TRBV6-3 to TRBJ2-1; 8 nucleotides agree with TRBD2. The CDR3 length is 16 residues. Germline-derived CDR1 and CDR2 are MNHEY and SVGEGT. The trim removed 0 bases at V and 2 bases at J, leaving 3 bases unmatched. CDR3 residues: CASSYSTSAAYNEQFF. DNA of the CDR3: TGTGCCAGCAGTTACTCGACTAGCGCGGCCTACAATGAGCAGTTCTTC.

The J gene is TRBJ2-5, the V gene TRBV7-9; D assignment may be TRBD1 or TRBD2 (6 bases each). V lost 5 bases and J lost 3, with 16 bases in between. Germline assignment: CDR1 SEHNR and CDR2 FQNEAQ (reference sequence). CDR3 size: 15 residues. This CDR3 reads CASSRSLGGEETQYF. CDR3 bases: TGTGCCAGCAGCCGGAGTCTGGGGGGCGAAGAGACCCAGTACTTC.

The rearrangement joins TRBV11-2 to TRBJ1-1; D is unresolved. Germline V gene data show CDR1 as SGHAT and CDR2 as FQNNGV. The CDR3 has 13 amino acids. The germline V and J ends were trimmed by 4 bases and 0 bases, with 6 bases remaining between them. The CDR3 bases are TGTGCCAGCAGCTCAGGACTGAACACTGAAGCTTTCTTT. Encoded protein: CASSSGLNTEAFF. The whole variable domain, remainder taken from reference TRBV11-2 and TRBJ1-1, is EAGVAQSPRYKIIEKRQSVAFWCNPISGHATLYWYQQILGQGPKLLIQFQNNGVVDDSQLPKDRFSAERLKGVDSTLKIQPAKLEDSAVYLCASSSGLNTEAFFGQGTRLTVV.

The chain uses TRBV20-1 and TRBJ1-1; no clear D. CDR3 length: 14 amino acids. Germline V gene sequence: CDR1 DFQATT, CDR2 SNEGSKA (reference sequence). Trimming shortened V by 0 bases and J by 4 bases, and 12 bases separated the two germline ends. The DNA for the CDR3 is TGCAGTGCTAGAGAAACGGGTCGCGGCACTGAAGCTTTCTTT. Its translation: CSARETGRGTEAFF.

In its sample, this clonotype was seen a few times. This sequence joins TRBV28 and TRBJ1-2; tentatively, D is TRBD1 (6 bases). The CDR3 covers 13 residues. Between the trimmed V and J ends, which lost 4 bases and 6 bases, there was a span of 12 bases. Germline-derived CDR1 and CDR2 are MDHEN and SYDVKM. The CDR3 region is CASSSRGIDGYTF. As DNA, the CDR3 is TGTGCCAGCAGTTCCAGGGGAATCGATGGCTACACCTTC.

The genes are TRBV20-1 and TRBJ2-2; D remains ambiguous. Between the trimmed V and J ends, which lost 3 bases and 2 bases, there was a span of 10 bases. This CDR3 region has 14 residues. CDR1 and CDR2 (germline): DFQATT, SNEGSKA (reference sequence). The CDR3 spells CSASGPANTGELFF. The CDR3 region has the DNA TGCAGTGCTAGCGGACCCGCCAACACCGGGGAGCTGTTTTTT.

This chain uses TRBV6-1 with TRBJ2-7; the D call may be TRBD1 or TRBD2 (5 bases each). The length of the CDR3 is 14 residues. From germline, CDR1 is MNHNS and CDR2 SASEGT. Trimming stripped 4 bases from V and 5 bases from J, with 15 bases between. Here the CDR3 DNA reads TGTGCCAGCAGTGCCCCGGGACGGCCCCACGAGCAGTACTTC. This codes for CASSAPGRPHEQYF.

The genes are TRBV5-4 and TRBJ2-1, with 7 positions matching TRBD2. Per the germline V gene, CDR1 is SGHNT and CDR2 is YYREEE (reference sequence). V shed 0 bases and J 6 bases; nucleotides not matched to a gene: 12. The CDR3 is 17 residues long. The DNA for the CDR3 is TGTGCCAGCAGCTTGGCCTTCGGAGGGGCGGGGGTCAATGAGCAGTTCTTC. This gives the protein CASSLAFGGAGVNEQFF.

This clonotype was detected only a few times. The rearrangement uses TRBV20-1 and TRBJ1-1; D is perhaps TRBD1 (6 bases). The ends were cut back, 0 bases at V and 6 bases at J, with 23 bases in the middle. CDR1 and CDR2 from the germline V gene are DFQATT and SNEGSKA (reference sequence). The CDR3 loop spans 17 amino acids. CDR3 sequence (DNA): TGCAGTGCTAGAGATTCGGGGACAATCAAGAGGCTACCTGAAGCTTTCTTT. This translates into CSARDSGTIKRLPEAFF.

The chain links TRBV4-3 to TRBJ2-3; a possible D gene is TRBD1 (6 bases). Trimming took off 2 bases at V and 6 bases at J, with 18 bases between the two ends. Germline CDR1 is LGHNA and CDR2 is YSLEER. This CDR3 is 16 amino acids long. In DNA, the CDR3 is TGCGCCAGCAGCCAAAACAGGGCCCGAATGGTGGATACGCAGTATTTT. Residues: CASSQNRARMVDTQYF.